The rows below give T cell receptor beta chains drawn from one sample of a study of blood T cell repertoires in COVID-19. Assay used: immunoSEQ multiplex PCR; TCRdb lists only in-frame clones, some missing. The data show fewer than 50,000 clones, approximately 81% seen once. Sequenced: peripheral blood. The receptor source for this set is a man aged 55 to 70 with COVID-19, enrolled during active disease. The conserved cysteine and the conserved F or W are not part of the CDR3 here.

j_call | v_call | cdr3_aa
TRBJ1-5 | TRBV27 | ASSSGQGNQPQH
TRBJ1-3 | TRBV19 | ASSRGFSGNTIY
TRBJ2-5 | TRBV28 | ASSLGLGETQY
TRBJ1-1 | TRBV19 | ASRNREGNTEAF
TRBJ2-2 | TRBV6-1 | ASSERASGRVGELF
TRBJ1-4 | TRBV4-3 | ASSQGQQGDEKLF
TRBJ1-2 | TRBV25-1 | ASSEDSGYT
TRBJ1-2 | TRBV5-8 | ASSFRDRGGGYT
TRBJ1-1 | TRBV28 | ASRRPDRGANTEAF
TRBJ2-3 | TRBV2 | ASSQGQGTDTQY
TRBJ1-1 | TRBV20-1 | SASAGTEAF
TRBJ2-7 | TRBV3-1/TRBV3-2 | ASSQILAGTSSTYEQY
TRBJ2-7 | TRBV9 | ASSGREGGEQY
TRBJ2-5 | TRBV2 | ASSGGSPREGQY
TRBJ1-5 | TRBV15 | ATSREGGARGNQPQH
TRBJ1-2 | TRBV7-2 | ASRQGINGYT
TRBJ2-1 | TRBV7-8 | ASKGTSGRNEQF
TRBJ1-1 | TRBV12-5 | ASGLGQANTEAF
TRBJ2-3 | TRBV9 | ASSPRVSGGGDTQY
TRBJ1-1 | TRBV3-1/TRBV3-2 | ASSSGQGGEAF
TRBJ2-1 | TRBV28 | ASSPPRGSSGRVEQF
TRBJ2-7 | TRBV29-1 | SVGRGHNYEQY
TRBJ1-5 | TRBV5-5 | ASSLVQGDNQPQH
TRBJ2-7 | TRBV6-5 | ASRYRGARDEQY
TRBJ1-2 | TRBV11-2 | ASSLAGGSTGYT
TRBJ2-2 | TRBV19 | ASRTGDANTGELF
TRBJ1-4 | TRBV4-1 | ASSQFRQAFEKLF
TRBJ1-2 | TRBV23-1 | AIPPRGGYGYT
TRBJ1-4 | TRBV12-5 | ASGLGQGDEKLF
TRBJ2-6 | TRBV6-4 | ASSSRPGAANVLT